This record concerns one T cell receptor (beta chain) sequence. The data stem from a study of blood T cell repertoires in COVID-19. Study-wide background: Sites in the United States, Italy and Spain provided acute and convalescent COVID-19 samples. T cells, B-cell-depleted T cells, or PBMCs provided the cDNA or gDNA that served as material.

Germline CDR1 reads SGHAT; CDR2 reads FQNNGV. CDR3 size: 15 residues. V shed 3 bases, J shed 9 bases, and the junction held 6 bases outside the gene matches. In the source study's methods: Reference gene primer amplification in the assay estimated nucleated cell counts. Clones were sequenced by immunoSEQ multiplex PCR, and TCRdb holds only the in-frame ones, with some missing. D and trimming were read from the DNA, whereas the V and J calls and clone size are those reported in that table. There are roughly 60,000 clones in the sample; roughly nine tenths occur only once, and about 9.4% lies in the top ten.

The sequenced sample consisted of peripheral blood. This sequence originates from a human donor with acute or convalescent COVID-19. The donor label of this sample is uncertain. The rearrangement links TRBV11-2 to TRBJ1-6, with 9 bases that match TRBD1. The CDR3 loop is CASSFRGTGFSPLHF. Written as DNA, the CDR3 is TGTGCCAGCAGCTTCAGGGGGACAGGGTTTTCACCCCTCCACTTT.